This T cell receptor beta chain originates from a study of cytomegalovirus exposure and HLA in healthy donors. For the study at large: About 77 million unique TCRs from HLA-typed donors made up an early data release.

The PCR contained 60 Vbeta and 13 Jbeta primers. Method: immunoSEQ multiplex PCR; TCRdb's copy keeps in-frame clones and lacks some. The sample has fewer than 200,000 clones; roughly 80% are singletons. As concerns this clone: Its matching antigen is unknown. The junction shows a germline mismatch at one end, possibly a read error.

The CDR3 is made up of 12 amino acids. Germline lookup yields CDR1 SEHNR and CDR2 FQNEAQ (reference sequence). Healthy bone marrow donors supplied every sample. Study-wide results and limits: Information on immune exposure was restricted to one variable (CMV serostatus).

The sample comprised PBMCs. The origin of this receptor is a human donor in good health. The chain uses TRBV7-9 and TRBJ2-1; possible D gene TRBD2, 5 bases. The CDR3 DNA follows: TGTTCCAGCACCGCCTCTAGCAGGGAGCAGTTCTTC. Protein sequence: CSSTASSREQFF. Full variable domain (rest looked up from reference TRBV7-9 and TRBJ2-1): DTGVSQNPRHKITKRGQNVTFRCDPISEHNRLYWYRQTLGQGPEFLTYFQNEAQLEKSRLLSDRFSAERPKGSFSTLEIQRTEQGDSAMYLCSSTASSREQFFGPGTRLTVL.